Following are 5 T cell receptor beta chains from one sample sequenced in a study of CD8 T cells in Susac syndrome. With random hexamers, roughly 0.45 to 1 ug RNA was reverse transcribed. TCRdb analysed the immunoSEQ multiplex PCR reads with MiXCR anew, one entry per CDR3 protein. The profile shows more than 250,000 distinct CDR3 sequences, about 91% of them singletons. The specimen was CD4+ T cells from PBMCs. The source is a human donor with multiple sclerosis.

This clonotype has only one observation. The V gene is TRBV7-9, the J gene TRBJ2-6; D remains unclear. The CDR3 has 11 residues. Between the trimmed V and J ends, which lost 8 bases and 5 bases, there was a span of 4 bases. Germline V CDR1 and CDR2: SEHNR, FQNEAQ (reference sequence). CDR3 protein: CASGWANVLTF. For the CDR3, the DNA is TGTGCCAGCGGGTGGGCCAACGTCCTGACTTTC.

This sequence joins TRBV29-1 and TRBJ2-2, with no clear D. V was cut by 4 bases and J by 7 bases, with 10 bases left in between. Germline loops: CDR1 SQVTM, CDR2 ANQGSEA. The CDR3 runs 12 residues. For the CDR3, the DNA is TGCAGCGTTGCGCGCGGCCTCGGGGAGCTGTTTTTT. Its protein is CSVARGLGELFF.

The rearrangement uses TRBV20-1 and TRBJ2-5; 10 positions agree with TRBD2. This CDR3 spans 19 amino acids. Germline-derived CDR1 and CDR2 are DFQATT and SNEGSKA (reference sequence). V shed 6 bases and J 1 base; nucleotides not matched to a gene: 20. In DNA form, the CDR3 reads TGCAGTGCCAGATCCAAGCTTAGCGGGAGGATGAGGGTCCAAGAGACCCAGTACTTC. Its translation: CSARSKLSGRMRVQETQYF.

This clonotype was counted once. The chain carries TRBV7-2 and TRBJ1-1; no definite D call. The germline V gene encodes CDR1 SGHTA and CDR2 FQGNSA. The CDR3 spans 17 residues. V lost 4 bases to trimming and J lost 11 bases, with 29 bases between them. CDR3 in DNA: TGTGCCAGCAGCTCGTCATTGACGAAGCTCTGGGCTCCTGGGGCTTTCTTT. Translating it yields CASSSSLTKLWAPGAFF.

The V gene is TRBV7-8, the J gene TRBJ1-1; 8 bases match TRBD1. J gave up 1 base and V 6 bases, and 10 bases lay outside the gene matches. The CDR3 consists of 16 residues. The germline CDR1 and CDR2 sequences are SGHVS and FQNEAQ. This CDR3 is CASRSGTGLKNTEAFF. CDR3 DNA sequence: TGTGCCAGCAGAAGTGGGACAGGCTTAAAGAACACTGAAGCTTTCTTT.